Included here is one TCR beta chain sequence, with context. What it binds is unknown. Treg sorting used a CD4+CD25+CD127-/low gate. Notes on the study in general: Tumor Tregs overlapped most with tumor, then blood, naive CD4+ cells.

Constant-region reverse primers amplified full-length variable regions, followed by semi-nested Nested Universal Primer A PCR. TCRdb independently ran MiXCR on the 5' RACE reads; one entry per CDR3 protein. Of more than 55,000 distinct CDR3 sequences in the sample, around 21% were seen once. The sample taken for sequencing was tumor-infiltrating Tregs sorted from the breast tumor. This TCR derives from a female donor with breast cancer.

The CDR3 DNA reads TGTGCCAGCAGTTACTACAGCGGGAGGGGCAATGAGCAGTTCTTC. It translates to CASSYYSGRGNEQFF. The rearrangement links TRBV6-5 to TRBJ2-1, with 10 bases aligning to TRBD2. Unmatched junction bases numbered 3, after V lost 1 base and J lost 6 bases. This CDR3 region has 15 residues. Germline V gives CDR1 MNHEY, CDR2 SVGAGI.